There are a few counts of the clone carrying this T cell receptor (beta chain). The CDR3 is made up of 16 amino acids. Trimming took 8 bases from V and 0 from J, leaving 18 bases between them. This specimen belongs to a study of control samples from healthy donors and cancer patients. TCRdb's copy holds only in-frame clones and misses some; the assay was immunoSEQ multiplex PCR. The table shows about 120,000 clones, with 92% occurring only once. The chain carries TRBV23-1 and TRBJ2-3; D is ambiguous. TRBV23-1 is an open reading frame whose function is uncertain. The sample consisted of PBMCs. The clonotype was recovered from a man older than 75 with head and neck cancer. The CDR3 loop is CASPPRLGSSTDTQYF. The CDR3 nucleotides are TGCGCCAGCCCTCCGCGGCTGGGCTCTAGCACAGATACGCAGTATTTT.